This T cell receptor beta chain was obtained from a study of T cell responses to AZD1222 COVID-19 vaccine. The CDR3 runs to 15 residues. V gave up 1 base and J gave up 0 bases, with 11 bases separating them. Germline values: CDR1 GTSNPN, CDR2 SVGIG (reference sequence). This clone was counted once. The antigen is undetermined. General study findings and limits: The reported proportion of spike-specific TCRs targeting unmutated variant regions was nearly half. CD4 TCRs covered the whole spike, strongest at regions 160-218 and 743-854.

The repertoire was sequenced with immunoSEQ multiplex PCR; TCRdb's copy has only in-frame clones and lacks some. The sample lists roughly 130,000 clones, around 90% occurring once. The receptor was derived from an adult in good health. The material sequenced was peripheral blood, taken on day 0 of AZD1222 vaccination. The chain joins TRBV30 to TRBJ2-3; D gene uncertain. Here the CDR3 reads CAWSAGQTSTDTQYF. The CDR3 nucleotides read TGTGCCTGGAGTGCTGGTCAAACAAGCACAGATACGCAGTATTTT.